There are a few counts of the clone carrying this TCR beta chain. TCRdb analysed the RT-PCR reads with MiXCR anew, one entry per CDR3 protein. The data show more than 550,000 distinct CDR3 sequences, with approximately 15% seen just once and about 3.9% held by the top ten. The germline V gene encodes CDR1 GTSNPN and CDR2 SVGIG (reference sequence). The V gene lost 0 bases and the J gene lost 1 base, with 8 bases spanning the gap. The CDR3 has 14 amino acids. Input material: memory CD4+ T cells from blood. The TCR originated in a female donor in good health, serving as a healthy control. This chain joins TRBV30 and TRBJ2-3; D is unresolved. The CDR3 nucleotides read TGTGCCTGGAGTGTAAAGACGGGCACAGATACGCAGTATTTT. It encodes CAWSVKTGTDTQYF. Variable domain in full (rest from reference TRBV30 and TRBJ2-3): SQTIHQWPATLVQPVGSPLSLECTVEGTSNPNLYWYRQAAGRGLQLLFYSVGIGQISSEVPQNLSASRPQDRQFILSSKKLLLSDSGFYLCAWSVKTGTDTQYFGPGTRLTVL.